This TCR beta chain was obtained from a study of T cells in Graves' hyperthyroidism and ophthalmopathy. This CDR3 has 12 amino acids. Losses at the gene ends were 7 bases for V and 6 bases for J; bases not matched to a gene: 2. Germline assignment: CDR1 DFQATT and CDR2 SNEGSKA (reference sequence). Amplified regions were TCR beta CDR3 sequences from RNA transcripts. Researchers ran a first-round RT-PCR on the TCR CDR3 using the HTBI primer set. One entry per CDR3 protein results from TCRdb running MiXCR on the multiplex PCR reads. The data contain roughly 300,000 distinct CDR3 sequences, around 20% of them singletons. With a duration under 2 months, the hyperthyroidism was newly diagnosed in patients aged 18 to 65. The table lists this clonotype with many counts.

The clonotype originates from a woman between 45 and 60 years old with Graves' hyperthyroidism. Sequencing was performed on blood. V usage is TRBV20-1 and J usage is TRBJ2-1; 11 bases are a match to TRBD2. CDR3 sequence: CSVLAGGNEQFF. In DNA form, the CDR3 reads TGCAGTGTCCTAGCGGGGGGCAATGAGCAGTTCTTC.